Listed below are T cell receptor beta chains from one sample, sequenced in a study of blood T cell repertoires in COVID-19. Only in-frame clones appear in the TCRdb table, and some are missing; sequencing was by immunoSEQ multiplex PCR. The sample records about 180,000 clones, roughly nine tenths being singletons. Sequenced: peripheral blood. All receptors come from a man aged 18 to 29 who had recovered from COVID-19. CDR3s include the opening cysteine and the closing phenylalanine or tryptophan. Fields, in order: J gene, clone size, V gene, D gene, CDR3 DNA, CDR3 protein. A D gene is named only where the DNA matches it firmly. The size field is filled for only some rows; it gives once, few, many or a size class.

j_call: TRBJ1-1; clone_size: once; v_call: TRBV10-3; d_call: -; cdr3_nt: TGTGCCATCAGAACTGTGAGAAACACTGAAGCTTTCTTT; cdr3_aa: CAIRTVRNTEAFF
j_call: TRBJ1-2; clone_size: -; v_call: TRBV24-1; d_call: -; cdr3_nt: TGTGCCACCAGTCCTAATGGTTATGGCTACACCTTC; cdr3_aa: CATSPNGYGYTF
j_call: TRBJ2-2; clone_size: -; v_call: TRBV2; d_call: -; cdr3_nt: TGTGCCAGCAGCCCCTCCGTTCCAGGGGCGCCGAACACCGGGGAGCTGTTTTTT; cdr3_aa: CASSPSVPGAPNTGELFF
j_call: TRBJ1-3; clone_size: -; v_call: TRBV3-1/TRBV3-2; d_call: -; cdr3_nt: TGTGCCAGCAGCCAAGAAGGAGCTGGTGGAAACACCATATATTTT; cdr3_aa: CASSQEGAGGNTIYF
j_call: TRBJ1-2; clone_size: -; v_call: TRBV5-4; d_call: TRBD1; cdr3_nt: TGTGCCAGCAGCTTGGCTTTGGACAGGGGGCGGAATGGCTACACCTTC; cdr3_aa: CASSLALDRGRNGYTF
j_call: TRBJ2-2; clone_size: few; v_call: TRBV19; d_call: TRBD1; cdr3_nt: TGTGCCAGTAGTATTTGGGGGACAGCGAACACCGGGGAGCTGTTTTTT; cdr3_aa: CASSIWGTANTGELFF
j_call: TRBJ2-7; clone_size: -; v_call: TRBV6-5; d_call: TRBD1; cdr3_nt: TGTGCCAGCATCGAAGGTGGACAGGGGTTACACGAGCAGTACTTC; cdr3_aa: CASIEGGQGLHEQYF
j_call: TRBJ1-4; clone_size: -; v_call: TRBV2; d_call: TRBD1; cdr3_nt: TGTGCCAGCAGGGACAGGGCAACTAATGAAAAACTGTTTTTT; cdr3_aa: CASRDRATNEKLFF
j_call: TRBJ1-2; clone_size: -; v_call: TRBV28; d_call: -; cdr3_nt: TGTGCCAGCAGTGCCAGGGTGATGGGCTACACCTTC; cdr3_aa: CASSARVMGYTF
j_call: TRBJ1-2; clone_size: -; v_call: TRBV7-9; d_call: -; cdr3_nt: TGTGCCAGCAGCCCACAGGGTGGCTATGGCTACACCTTC; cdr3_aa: CASSPQGGYGYTF
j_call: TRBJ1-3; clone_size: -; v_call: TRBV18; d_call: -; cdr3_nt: TGTGCCAGCTCACCACCGGTGGGGGCCTACTCTGGAAACACCATATATTTT; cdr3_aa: CASSPPVGAYSGNTIYF
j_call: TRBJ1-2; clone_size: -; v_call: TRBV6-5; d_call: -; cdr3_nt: TGTGCCAGCAGTTATTCTCAGGGCTCGAGGGGCTACACCTTC; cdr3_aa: CASSYSQGSRGYTF
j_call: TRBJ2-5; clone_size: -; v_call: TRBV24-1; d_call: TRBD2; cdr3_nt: TGTGCCACCGGTCGGGGGGTGGAGGAGACCCAGTACTTC; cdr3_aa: CATGRGVEETQYF
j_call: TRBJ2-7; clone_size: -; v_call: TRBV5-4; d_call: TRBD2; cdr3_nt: TGTGCCAGCAGCCATCCCGGGACTAGCGGCTACGAGCAGTACTTC; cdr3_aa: CASSHPGTSGYEQYF
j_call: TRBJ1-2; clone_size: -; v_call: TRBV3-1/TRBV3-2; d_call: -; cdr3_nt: TGTGCCAGCAGCCAAGAGCAAGCTGCTAACTATGGCTACACCTTC; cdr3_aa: CASSQEQAANYGYTF
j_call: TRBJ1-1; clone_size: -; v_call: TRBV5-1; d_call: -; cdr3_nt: TGCGCCAGCAGTCCTAGAGATCCGAACACTGAAGCTTTCTTT; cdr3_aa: CASSPRDPNTEAFF